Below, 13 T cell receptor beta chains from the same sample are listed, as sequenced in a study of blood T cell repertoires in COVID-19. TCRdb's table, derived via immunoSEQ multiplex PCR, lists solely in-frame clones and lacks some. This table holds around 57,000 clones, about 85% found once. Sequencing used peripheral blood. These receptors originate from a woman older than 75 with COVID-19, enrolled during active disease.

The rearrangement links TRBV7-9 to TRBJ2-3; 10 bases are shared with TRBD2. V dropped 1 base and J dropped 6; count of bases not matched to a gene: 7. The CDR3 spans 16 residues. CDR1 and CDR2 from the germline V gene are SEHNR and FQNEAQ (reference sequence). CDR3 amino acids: CASSLGTSGSGDTQYF. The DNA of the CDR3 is TGTGCCAGCAGCTTAGGGACTAGCGGATCCGGGGATACGCAGTATTTT. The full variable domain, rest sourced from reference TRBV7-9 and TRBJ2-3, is DTGVSQNPRHKITKRGQNVTFRCDPISEHNRLYWYRQTLGQGPEFLTYFQNEAQLEKSRLLSDRFSAERPKGSFSTLEIQRTEQGDSAMYLCASSLGTSGSGDTQYFGPGTRLTVL.

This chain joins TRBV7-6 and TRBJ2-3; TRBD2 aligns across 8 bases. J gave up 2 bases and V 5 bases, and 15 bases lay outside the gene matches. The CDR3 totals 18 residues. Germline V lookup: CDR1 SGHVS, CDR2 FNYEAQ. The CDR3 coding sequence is TGTGCCAGCAGCGCGAGGGGCTATGGCGGGGGGAACACAGATACGCAGTATTTT. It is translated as CASSARGYGGGNTDTQYF. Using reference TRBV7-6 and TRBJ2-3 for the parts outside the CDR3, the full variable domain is GAGVSQSPRYKVTKRGQDVALRCDPISGHVSLYWYRQALGQGPEFLTYFNYEAQQDKSGLPNDRFSAERPEGSISTLTIQRTEQRDSAMYRCASSARGYGGGNTDTQYFGPGTRLTVL.

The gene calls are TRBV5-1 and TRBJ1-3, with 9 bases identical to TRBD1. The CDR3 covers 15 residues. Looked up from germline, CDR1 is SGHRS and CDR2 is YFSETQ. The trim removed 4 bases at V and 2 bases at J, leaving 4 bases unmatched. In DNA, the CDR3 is TGCGCCAGCAGCCCACAGGGGGCCCCTGGAAACACCATATATTTT. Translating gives CASSPQGAPGNTIYF.

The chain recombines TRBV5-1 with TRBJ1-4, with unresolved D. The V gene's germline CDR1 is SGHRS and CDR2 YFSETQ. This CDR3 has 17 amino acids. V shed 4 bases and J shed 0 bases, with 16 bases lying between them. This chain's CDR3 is CASSRGNRRATNEKLFF. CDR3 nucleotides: TGCGCCAGCAGCCGTGGTAACAGACGTGCAACTAATGAAAAACTGTTTTTT.

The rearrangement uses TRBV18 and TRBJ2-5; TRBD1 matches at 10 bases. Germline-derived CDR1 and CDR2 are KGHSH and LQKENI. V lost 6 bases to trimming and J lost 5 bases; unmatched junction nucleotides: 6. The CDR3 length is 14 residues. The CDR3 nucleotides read TGTGCCAGCTCTCCGGAGGACAGGGGGGAGACCCAGTACTTC. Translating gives CASSPEDRGETQYF.

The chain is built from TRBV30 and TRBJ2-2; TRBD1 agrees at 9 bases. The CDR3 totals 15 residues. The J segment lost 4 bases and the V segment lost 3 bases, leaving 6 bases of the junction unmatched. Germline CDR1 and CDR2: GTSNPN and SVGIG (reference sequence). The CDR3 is CAWRNRGLFTGELFF. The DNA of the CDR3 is TGTGCCTGGAGGAACAGGGGGCTGTTCACCGGGGAGCTGTTTTTT.

In nucleotides, the CDR3 is TGTGCCAGCAGCCAACAGGGGTCTGGAAACACCATATATTTT. It encodes CASSQQGSGNTIYF. The J gene is TRBJ1-3, the V gene TRBV4-2; D is perhaps TRBD1 (6 bases). V was cut by 2 bases and J by 1 base, with 6 bases left in between. Looked up from germline, CDR1 is LGHNA and CDR2 is YNFKEQ. This CDR3 comprises 14 residues.

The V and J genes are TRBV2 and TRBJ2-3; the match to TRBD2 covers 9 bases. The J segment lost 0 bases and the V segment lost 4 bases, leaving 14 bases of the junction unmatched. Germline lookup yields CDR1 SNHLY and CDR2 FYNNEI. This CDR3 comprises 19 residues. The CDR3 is CASSVPAGGHPLSTDTQYF. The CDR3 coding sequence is TGTGCCAGCAGTGTCCCAGCGGGGGGCCATCCTCTTAGCACAGATACGCAGTATTTT.

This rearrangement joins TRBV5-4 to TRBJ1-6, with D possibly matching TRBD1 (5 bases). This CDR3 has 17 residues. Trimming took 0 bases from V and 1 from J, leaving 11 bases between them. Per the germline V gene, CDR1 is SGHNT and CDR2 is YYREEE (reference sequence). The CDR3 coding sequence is TGTGCCAGCAGCTTGGTAGGGGATGTGTCCTATAATTCACCCCTCCACTTT. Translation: CASSLVGDVSYNSPLHF. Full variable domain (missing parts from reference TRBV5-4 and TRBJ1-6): ETGVTQSPTHLIKTRGQQVTLRCSSQSGHNTVSWYQQALGQGPQFIFQYYREEENGRGNFPPRFSGLQFPNYSSELNVNALELDDSALYLCASSLVGDVSYNSPLHFGNGTRLTVT.

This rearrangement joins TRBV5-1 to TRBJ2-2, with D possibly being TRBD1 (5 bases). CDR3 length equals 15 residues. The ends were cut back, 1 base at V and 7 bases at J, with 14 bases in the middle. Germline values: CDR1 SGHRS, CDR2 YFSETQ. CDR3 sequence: CASSLRRGRVGELFF. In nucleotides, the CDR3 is TGCGCCAGCAGCTTGCGAAGGGGCCGGGTCGGGGAGCTGTTTTTT.

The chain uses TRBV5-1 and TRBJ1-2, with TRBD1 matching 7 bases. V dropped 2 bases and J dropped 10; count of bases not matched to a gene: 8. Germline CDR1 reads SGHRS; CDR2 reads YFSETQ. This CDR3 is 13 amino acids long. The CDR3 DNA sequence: TGCGCCAGCAGCTTACAGGGACAGCCCATCTACACCTTC. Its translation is CASSLQGQPIYTF.

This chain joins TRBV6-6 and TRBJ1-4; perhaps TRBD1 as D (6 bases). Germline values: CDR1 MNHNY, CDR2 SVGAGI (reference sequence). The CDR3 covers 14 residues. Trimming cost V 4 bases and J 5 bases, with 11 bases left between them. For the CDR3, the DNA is TGTGCCAGCAGTTTAACAGGGACGAATGAAAAACTGTTTTTT. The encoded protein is CASSLTGTNEKLFF.

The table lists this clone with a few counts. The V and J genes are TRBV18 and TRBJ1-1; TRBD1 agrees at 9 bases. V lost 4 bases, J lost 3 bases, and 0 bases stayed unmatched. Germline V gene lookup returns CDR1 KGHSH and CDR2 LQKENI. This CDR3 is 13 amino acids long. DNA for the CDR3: TGTGCCAGCTCACGGGACAGGGACACTGAAGCTTTCTTT. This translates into CASSRDRDTEAFF.